In this sample, the clone carrying this T cell receptor beta chain turned up a few times. This record comes from a study of T cells in Graves' hyperthyroidism and ophthalmopathy. Amplification targeted TCR beta CDR3 regions from RNA transcripts. A first-round RT-PCR of the TCR CDR3 used the HTBI primer set. TCRdb ran MiXCR on the multiplex PCR reads and lists one entry per CDR3 protein. The sample has roughly 400,000 distinct CDR3 sequences, about 14% seen once; the top ten hold under 30%. Trimming shortened V by 4 bases and J by 0 bases, and 13 bases separated the two germline ends. The CDR3 covers 15 residues. The V gene's germline CDR1 is SNHLY and CDR2 FYNNEI.

V and J are TRBV2 and TRBJ2-7; D unresolved. This TCR was sampled from a man aged 45-65 years with Graves' ophthalmopathy. Sequenced input: blood. DNA for the CDR3: TGTGCCAGCAGTGGGTGGGTTATTAGCTCCTACGAGCAGTACTTC. Its translation is CASSGWVISSYEQYF.